Below are 9 T cell receptor beta chains sequenced from a single sample in a study of spatial heterogeneity in lung cancer. MiXCR, applied by TCRdb to the 5' RACE reads, yields one record per CDR3 protein. The sample yields more than 20,000 distinct CDR3 sequences, about 5% seen once. The time point: sample taken at primary tumor resection. Unsorted samples of tumor, nontumor lung or frozen PBMC had their whole RNA sequenced. The sample was PBMCs, taken at surgery. The receptors were sampled from a male donor with early-stage non-small cell lung cancer.

This clonotype showed up many times. The V gene is TRBV5-1, the J gene TRBJ2-1; 7 bases line up with TRBD2. Trimming at V came to 2 bases and at J to 8 bases, leaving 4 bases not matched to a gene. This CDR3 is built from 13 residues. Germline V gene data show CDR1 as SGHRS and CDR2 as YFSETQ. The CDR3 loop is CASSFSLAHEQFF. In nucleotides, the CDR3 is TGCGCCAGCAGCTTTTCACTAGCGCATGAGCAGTTCTTC. Complete variable domain (other parts from reference TRBV5-1 and TRBJ2-1): KAGVTQTPRYLIKTRGQQVTLSCSPISGHRSVSWYQQTPGQGLQFLFEYFSETQRNKGNFPGRFSGRQFSNSRSEMNVSTLELGDSALYLCASSFSLAHEQFFGPGTRLTVL.

This clonotype was counted a few times. This sequence joins TRBV11-2 and TRBJ2-7; 11 nucleotides align to TRBD1. This CDR3 is built from 15 residues. The germline V gene has CDR1 SGHAT and CDR2 FQNNGV. With 7 bases clipped from V and 5 bases from J, the junction kept 10 bases outside the gene matches. The CDR3 reads CASNRARTGGHEQYF. CDR3 bases: TGTGCCAGCAACCGCGCCAGGACAGGGGGCCACGAGCAGTACTTC. Full variable domain (missing parts from reference TRBV11-2 and TRBJ2-7): EAGVAQSPRYKIIEKRQSVAFWCNPISGHATLYWYQQILGQGPKLLIQFQNNGVVDDSQLPKDRFSAERLKGVDSTLKIQPAKLEDSAVYLCASNRARTGGHEQYFGPGTRLTVT.

This sequence joins TRBV6-8 and TRBJ2-4, with TRBD1 as a possible D gene (6 bases). Germline V gene lookup returns CDR1 MNHGY and CDR2 SAAAGT. The CDR3 is 15 residues long. The V and J ends lost 11 bases and 0 bases respectively, with 17 bases between them. CDR3 region: CARRQEPLAKNIQYF. The CDR3 bases are TGTGCCCGCCGACAGGAGCCCCTAGCCAAAAACATTCAGTACTTC.

Regarding this clonotype: This could be a read error, since a much larger clone is one nucleotide away. The CDR3 DNA follows: TGTGCCAGCAGTGGGGACACCTATAATCCACCCCTCCACTTT. This encodes CASSGDTYNPPLHF. The chain couples TRBV11-2 to TRBJ1-6; weak D call: TRBD1 (6 bases). The CDR3 spans 14 residues. Germline V CDR1 and CDR2: SGHAT, FQNNGV.

Ten or more counts support this clonotype. V is TRBV5-1 and J is TRBJ2-7; D uncertain. The V end lost 2 bases, the J end lost 3 bases, and 9 bases lay between the germline ends. The V gene's germline CDR1 is SGHRS and CDR2 YFSETQ. The CDR3 contains 13 residues. This CDR3 reads CASSFNSNYEQYF. The CDR3 region has the DNA TGCGCCAGCAGCTTTAACAGCAACTACGAGCAGTACTTC.

This clonotype showed up many times. The genes are TRBV6-5 and TRBJ1-2, with D perhaps TRBD1 (5 bases). From germline, CDR1 is MNHEY and CDR2 SVGAGI. The V end lost 0 bases, the J end lost 14 bases, and 16 bases lay between the germline ends. The CDR3 loop spans 13 amino acids. This CDR3 reads CASSYSGGRDVTF. The CDR3 DNA reads TGTGCCAGCAGTTACTCAGGTGGCCGGGACGTTACCTTC.

This clonotype was picked up many times. The chain carries TRBV28 and TRBJ1-2; the D is unclear. Germline assignment: CDR1 MDHEN and CDR2 SYDVKM. The CDR3 extends over 14 amino acids. Trimming left V 5 bases short and J 2 bases short, with 12 bases between. The CDR3 DNA is TGTGCCAGCAGTGGGCCGGACGGAAACTATGGCTACACCTTC. Its protein product is CASSGPDGNYGYTF.

This clonotype is judged medium-sized. V is TRBV5-1 and J is TRBJ1-1; D unclear. V lost 0 bases and J 1 base, leaving 7 bases between the germline ends. CDR3 length: 14 residues. From germline, CDR1 is SGHRS and CDR2 YFSETQ. The CDR3 bases are TGCGCCAGCAGCTTGGCAGACGGGAACACTGAAGCTTTCTTT. This gives the protein CASSLADGNTEAFF.

In this sample, this clonotype turned up many times. The V call is TRBV12-3 or TRBV12-4, the J call TRBJ2-7; no clear D gene. Trimming cost V 3 bases and J 2 bases, with 8 bases left between them. The CDR3 is made up of 13 amino acids. The CDR3: CASSFSRTYEQYF. Here the CDR3 DNA reads TGTGCCAGCAGTTTTTCCCGGACCTACGAGCAGTACTTC.